The 3 T cell receptor beta chains listed next were all sequenced from one sample in a study of cytomegalovirus exposure and HLA in healthy donors. A multiplex PCR was run with 60 Vbeta primers and 13 Jbeta primers. Generated by immunoSEQ multiplex PCR, the TCRdb table keeps only in-frame clones and is missing some. The table lists 65,000 to 90,000 clones, around 72% of them singletons, with roughly an eighth in the top ten. The sample was PBMCs. All receptors derive from a woman in her forties in good health and CMV-seropositive.

The genes are TRBV6-5 and TRBJ2-7, with TRBD1 matching over 7 bases. J was trimmed by 1 base and V by 7 bases; bases with no gene match: 10. Germline CDR1 reads MNHEY; CDR2 reads SVGAGI. CDR3 length equals 15 residues. CDR3 loop: CASTMGRDSSYEQYF. The CDR3 DNA follows: TGTGCCAGCACCATGGGAAGGGACAGTTCCTACGAGCAGTACTTC.

The chain carries TRBV11-3 and TRBJ2-3; D remains ambiguous. The germline V gene encodes CDR1 SGHNT and CDR2 YENEEA. V was pared by 1 base and J by 2 bases, with 4 bases between. The CDR3 extends over 13 amino acids. This chain's CDR3 is CASSLGATDTQYF. DNA of the CDR3: TGTGCCAGCAGCTTAGGGGCCACAGATACGCAGTATTTT.

This clone was seen once. V and J are TRBV10-1 and TRBJ2-1; 9 bases fit TRBD2. The junction had 9 bases not matched to a gene; V was cut back by 0 bases and J by 9 bases. Germline V lookup: CDR1 WNHNN, CDR2 SYGVQD (reference sequence). The CDR3 sequence is 16 residues long. This chain's CDR3 is CASSESLAGKAGEQFF. The DNA for the CDR3 is TGCGCCAGCAGTGAGTCTCTAGCGGGGAAAGCGGGTGAGCAGTTCTTC.